Sequencing of this T cell receptor beta chain was carried out in a study of OX40 agonist ivuxolimab in advanced cancers. Study details: With ivuxolimab, an agonistic anti-OX40 (CD134) antibody, patients were treated. Every 2 weeks, patients got intravenous ivuxolimab at one of six dose levels (0.01-10 mg/kg). With a range of roughly 23 to 90, age averaged about 58 years, and around 83% were male.

It was autoimmune disease history or systemic immunosuppression that excluded patients. The assay was immunoSEQ multiplex PCR, and TCRdb's table has in-frame clones only and misses some. The table has around 47,000 clones, about 80% seen once. The CDR3 is 15 residues long. Trimming removed 0 bases from V and 9 bases from J; junction bases left unmatched: 7. Looked up from germline, CDR1 is GTSNPN and CDR2 is SVGIG (reference sequence). The V gene is TRBV30, the J gene TRBJ1-6, with 8 bases identical to TRBD1. The sequence was collected from an adult with an advanced solid tumor such as melanoma, head and neck, liver or kidney cancer. Source: CD4+ or CD8+ T cells sorted from blood, taken in a trial of the OX40 agonist ivuxolimab. As DNA, the CDR3 is TGTGCCTGGAGTGTAGGTCAGGGGGCGCGTTCACCCCTCCACTTT. This codes for CAWSVGQGARSPLHF.